The 29 T cell receptor beta chains presented below share a single source sample, sequenced in a study of CD8 T cells in Susac syndrome (dated by TCRdb to between 2018 and 2020). Libraries were constructed by the immunoSEQ multiplex PCR assay. RNA was extracted with the RNeasy kit and roughly 0.45 to 1 ug was reverse transcribed using random hexamers. TCRdb took the public reads, trimmed them with fastp at Q25, ran MiXCR for clone calling and kept in-frame beta chains. Every distinct CDR3 protein forms one entry, paired with its most common genes and DNA. This sample lists roughly 80,000 distinct CDR3 sequences; roughly 94% were detected once. Of the sample, 0.4% to 0.55% falls within the top ten clones. Sequencing was carried out using CD8+ T cells from PBMCs. The source of these receptors is a human donor with Susac syndrome.

V and J are TRBV6-1 and TRBJ2-5; 10 nucleotides line up with TRBD2. After removal of 6 bases from V and 2 bases from J, the junction contained 6 bases not matched to a gene. The length of the CDR3 is 15 residues. The germline CDR1 and CDR2 sequences are MNHNS and SASEGT. The DNA of the CDR3 is TGTGCCAGCAGCCGGACTAGCGGCCTACAAGAGACCCAGTACTTC. Translation: CASSRTSGLQETQYF.

The gene calls are TRBV13 and TRBJ2-3; TRBD1 is a possible D gene (6 bases). The germline V and J ends were trimmed by 4 bases and 2 bases, with 16 bases remaining between them. Germline loops: CDR1 PRHDT, CDR2 FYEKMQ (reference sequence). The CDR3 runs to 16 residues. The CDR3: CASSSETGSDTDTQYF. CDR3 DNA sequence: TGTGCCAGCAGCTCAGAAACAGGGTCGGACACAGATACGCAGTATTTT.

Only one count was recorded for this clonotype. As DNA, the CDR3 is TGTGCCACCAGTACTACTAGCGGGGGGTCTTCTGAGCAGTTCTTC. Translated: CATSTTSGGSSEQFF. This chain uses TRBV24-1 with TRBJ2-1, with 12 bases identical to TRBD2. V gave up 6 bases and J gave up 9 bases; unmatched junction bases: 8. The CDR3 contains 15 residues. Per germline, CDR1 KGHDR and CDR2 SFDVKD.

This chain links TRBV28 with TRBJ1-6, with a weak D call TRBD1 (6 bases). This CDR3 has 14 amino acids. V was cut by 6 bases and J by 10 bases, with 16 bases left in between. From germline, CDR1 is MDHEN and CDR2 SYDVKM. The CDR3 reads CASSITGIGSPLHF. The CDR3 nucleotides are TGTGCCAGCAGCATAACAGGGATTGGGTCACCCCTCCACTTT.

This clonotype was found once. This chain uses TRBV6-4 with TRBJ2-5; 10 bases map to TRBD2. Germline CDR1 and CDR2: MRHNA and SNTAGT. The CDR3 sequence is 18 residues long. V dropped 0 bases and J dropped 5; count of bases not matched to a gene: 12. The CDR3 sequence: CASSDSRVLAGGRETQYF. CDR3 DNA: TGTGCCAGCAGTGACTCCAGGGTATTAGCGGGGGGCCGGGAGACCCAGTACTTC.

The rearrangement links TRBV5-4 to TRBJ1-6, with 8 bases aligning to TRBD1. V was clipped by 5 bases and J by 8 bases; unmatched bases: 6. The CDR3 totals 14 residues. The germline V gene encodes CDR1 SGHNT and CDR2 YYREEE (reference sequence). The CDR3 sequence is CASRYGTGDSPLHF. CDR3 DNA: TGTGCCAGCAGATACGGGACAGGAGATTCACCCCTCCACTTT.

This chain links TRBV19 with TRBJ1-1; D gene uncertain. The CDR3 length is 16 residues. The germline CDR1 and CDR2 sequences are LNHDA and SQIVND (reference sequence). Trimming cost V 5 bases and J 2 bases, with 18 bases left between them. CDR3 sequence: CASSPRALRINTEAFF. Here the CDR3 DNA reads TGTGCCAGTAGTCCCCGGGCCTTGCGGATCAACACTGAAGCTTTCTTT.

The chain is built from TRBV5-1 and TRBJ2-6; unclear D gene. Trimming shortened V by 7 bases and J by 3 bases, and 17 bases separated the two germline ends. The CDR3 extends over 16 amino acids. Germline loops: CDR1 SGHRS, CDR2 YFSETQ. CDR3 sequence: CASESSPFDGANVLTF. CDR3 coding DNA: TGCGCCAGCGAGAGTAGCCCCTTCGATGGGGCCAACGTCCTGACTTTC.

The V call is TRBV14, the J call TRBJ1-1; maybe TRBD1 (5 bases). V lost 0 bases, J lost 5 bases, and 19 bases lay in between. The CDR3 sequence is 17 residues long. Germline lookup yields CDR1 SGHDN and CDR2 FVKESK. The CDR3 bases are TGTGCCAGCAGCCAAGAAGGCGTATCAGGGAAAGAAACTGAAGCTTTCTTT. It yields the protein CASSQEGVSGKETEAFF. The entire variable domain, with the rest obtained from reference TRBV14 and TRBJ1-1, is as follows: EAGVTQFPSHSVIEKGQTVTLRCDPISGHDNLYWYRRVMGKEIKFLLHFVKESKQDESGMPNNRFLAERTGGTYSTLKVQPAELEDSGVYFCASSQEGVSGKETEAFFGQGTRLTVV.

The chain has TRBV7-8 and TRBJ2-3, with 9 bases matching TRBD2. In germline, CDR1 is SGHVS, CDR2 FQNEAQ. The V and J ends lost 2 bases and 4 bases, in that order; junction bases with no gene match: 7. The CDR3 consists of 16 residues. Here the CDR3 DNA reads TGTGCCAGCAGCTTACCTGCGGGGGGGCCCCCAGATACGCAGTATTTT. This translates into CASSLPAGGPPDTQYF.

CDR3 DNA: TGCAGTGCTAGGCAGGTTATTTGGTCGACAGGGGAAGGTGGCTACACCTTC. It translates to CSARQVIWSTGEGGYTF. The chain couples TRBV20-1 to TRBJ1-2; TRBD1 matches 8 bases. The CDR3 runs 17 residues. The junction had 19 bases not matched to a gene; V was cut back by 3 bases and J by 7 bases. Germline V gene data show CDR1 as DFQATT and CDR2 as SNEGSKA (reference sequence).

The genes are TRBV27 and TRBJ1-2, with 7 bases identical to TRBD1. CDR3 length: 13 amino acids. J was trimmed by 4 bases and V by 8 bases; bases with no gene match: 7. Per the germline V gene, CDR1 is MNHEY and CDR2 is SMNVEV (reference sequence). The CDR3 is CASRSGGGYGYTF. The CDR3 DNA sequence: TGTGCCAGCCGTTCAGGGGGAGGCTATGGCTACACCTTC.

The rearrangement links TRBV9 to TRBJ1-5; D is perhaps TRBD1 (5 bases). Germline CDR1 SGDLS, CDR2 YYNGEE. The CDR3 is 13 amino acids. V lost 3 bases and J lost 7, with 11 bases in between. CDR3 coding DNA: TGTGCCAGCAGCGCGCACGGGGGGCAGCCCCAGCATTTT. Protein: CASSAHGGQPQHF.

The chain recombines TRBV7-2 with TRBJ2-1; 7 bases are shared with TRBD1. The J segment lost 2 bases and the V segment lost 5 bases, leaving 6 bases of the junction unmatched. There are 15 residues in the CDR3. The germline V gene encodes CDR1 SGHTA and CDR2 FQGNSA. The CDR3 spells CASSPRQGPYNEQFF. The CDR3 DNA reads as TGTGCCAGCAGCCCTAGACAGGGCCCCTACAATGAGCAGTTCTTC.

This chain links TRBV6-5 with TRBJ2-2, with TRBD2 matching over 10 bases. This CDR3 has 15 residues. The J segment lost 6 bases and the V segment lost 2 bases, leaving 3 bases of the junction unmatched. The V gene's germline CDR1 is MNHEY and CDR2 SVGAGI. CDR3 region: CASSYGAGGAGELFF. CDR3 in DNA: TGTGCCAGCAGTTACGGAGCGGGGGGGGCCGGGGAGCTGTTTTTT.

The chain recombines TRBV6-5 with TRBJ2-7; 12 bases map to TRBD1. There are 13 residues in the CDR3. Germline-derived CDR1 and CDR2 are MNHEY and SVGAGI. After removal of 8 bases from V and 5 bases from J, the junction contained 4 bases not matched to a gene. The CDR3 is CASSGTGGHEQYF. The CDR3 coding sequence is TGTGCCAGCTCCGGGACAGGGGGCCACGAGCAGTACTTC.

V and J are TRBV6-1 and TRBJ1-1; D uncertain. The V and J ends lost 3 bases and 7 bases respectively, with 12 bases between them. CDR1 and CDR2 (germline): MNHNS, SASEGT. This CDR3 is built from 13 residues. The CDR3 DNA follows: TGTGCCAGCAGTGATTACGGCGGAGTTGAAGCTTTCTTT. Amino acid sequence: CASSDYGGVEAFF.

This chain uses TRBV30 with TRBJ2-1; perhaps TRBD2 as D (6 bases). Between the trimmed V and J ends, which lost 5 bases and 3 bases, there was a span of 17 bases. This CDR3 contains 15 residues. Germline lookup yields CDR1 GTSNPN and CDR2 SVGIG (reference sequence). CDR3 sequence (DNA): TGTGCCTGGGGCCCCCCGGGACTGGACTACAATGAGCAGTTCTTC. This codes for CAWGPPGLDYNEQFF.

The chain is built from TRBV3-1 and TRBJ2-2; D is unresolved. The V gene's germline CDR1 is LGHDT and CDR2 YNNKEL (reference sequence). Trimming stripped 2 bases from V and 4 bases from J, with 8 bases between. The length of the CDR3 is 14 residues. The CDR3 bases are TGTGCCAGCAGCCAAAGACCAGTCACCGGGGAGCTGTTTTTT. It encodes CASSQRPVTGELFF.

The chain uses TRBV18 and TRBJ1-6; weak D call: TRBD1 (5 bases). Trimming removed 3 bases from V and 6 bases from J, with 9 bases in between. The CDR3 runs 14 residues. Germline assignment: CDR1 KGHSH and CDR2 LQKENI. The CDR3 coding sequence is TGTGCCAGCTCACCCGCAGGGCTTAATTCACCCCTCCACTTT. It encodes CASSPAGLNSPLHF. The variable domain in full, completed from reference TRBV18 and TRBJ1-6, reads NAGVMQNPRHLVRRRGQEARLRCSPMKGHSHVYWYRQLPEEGLKFMVYLQKENIIDESGMPKERFSAEFPKEGPSILRIQQVVRGDSAAYFCASSPAGLNSPLHFGNGTRLTVT.

This clonotype was found once. This chain joins TRBV7-9 and TRBJ2-5; weak D call: TRBD1 (6 bases). Trimming shortened V by 1 base and J by 7 bases, and 7 bases separated the two germline ends. The CDR3 extends over 12 amino acids. The germline gives CDR1 SEHNR, CDR2 FQNEAQ (reference sequence). The CDR3 loop reads CASSLGGGTQYF. The CDR3 bases are TGTGCCAGCAGCTTAGGAGGGGGGACCCAGTACTTC.

This clonotype appeared a single time. The chain employs TRBV5-1 and TRBJ2-5; 10 bases align to TRBD1. The V gene's germline CDR1 is SGHRS and CDR2 YFSETQ. CDR3 length equals 16 residues. The J segment lost 5 bases and the V segment lost 0 bases, leaving 7 bases of the junction unmatched. The CDR3 sequence: CASSLAGGQGIETQYF. The CDR3, as DNA: TGCGCCAGCAGCTTGGCCGGGGGACAGGGGATCGAGACCCAGTACTTC. The variable domain in full, with the rest retrieved from reference TRBV5-1 and TRBJ2-5, is KAGVTQTPRYLIKTRGQQVTLSCSPISGHRSVSWYQQTPGQGLQFLFEYFSETQRNKGNFPGRFSGRQFSNSRSEMNVSTLELGDSALYLCASSLAGGQGIETQYFGPGTRLLVL.

This rearrangement joins TRBV7-9 to TRBJ1-1; no clear D gene. The CDR3 consists of 14 residues. Between the trimmed V and J ends, which lost 5 bases and 4 bases, there was a span of 14 bases. Germline loops: CDR1 SEHNR, CDR2 FQNEAQ (reference sequence). The CDR3 here is CASSPGYESTEAFF. CDR3 bases: TGTGCCAGCAGCCCGGGGTATGAAAGCACTGAAGCTTTCTTT.

V gene TRBV9 combines with J gene TRBJ2-5; the D gene could be TRBD1 or TRBD2 (6 bases each). With 3 bases removed from V and 1 base from J, the gap between germline ends came to 7 bases. Looked up from germline, CDR1 is SGDLS and CDR2 is YYNGEE. This CDR3 comprises 13 residues. As DNA, the CDR3 is TGTGCCAGCAGCGGGGGGGCCCAAGAGACCCAGTACTTC. This translates into CASSGGAQETQYF.

The genes are TRBV12-3 or TRBV12-4 and TRBJ2-5, with 8 bases that match TRBD2. Losses at the gene ends were 5 bases for V and 5 bases for J; bases not matched to a gene: 7. The CDR3 sequence is 14 residues long. CDR3 sequence reads: CASSRTSQGETQYF. The CDR3 DNA sequence: TGTGCCAGCAGTCGGACTAGCCAGGGGGAGACCCAGTACTTC.

The gene calls are TRBV29-1 and TRBJ1-1; the D gene is possibly TRBD1 (5 bases). V was shortened by 5 bases and J by 4 bases, with 8 bases between the two germline ends. CDR1 and CDR2 from the germline V gene are SQVTM and ANQGSEA. This CDR3 spans 11 amino acids. In DNA, the CDR3 is TGCAGCGTTCAGGGACGCACTGAAGCTTTCTTT. The encoded protein is CSVQGRTEAFF.

This chain links TRBV13 with TRBJ2-7, with 9 bases aligning to TRBD2. Germline V CDR1 and CDR2: PRHDT, FYEKMQ (reference sequence). The CDR3 loop spans 14 amino acids. With 6 bases clipped from V and 7 bases from J, the junction kept 10 bases outside the gene matches. The CDR3 DNA is TGTGCCAGCAGTGTGGGTTCCCTAGCGGGGGAGCAGTACTTC. This gives the protein CASSVGSLAGEQYF.

The V gene is TRBV30, the J gene TRBJ2-1; the D call may be TRBD1 or TRBD2 (5 bases each). The CDR3 loop spans 16 amino acids. In germline, CDR1 is GTSNPN, CDR2 SVGIG (reference sequence). The V gene lost 1 base and the J gene lost 1 base, with 14 bases spanning the gap. This CDR3 is CAWSDPGWGSYNEQFF. The CDR3 DNA is TGTGCCTGGAGTGACCCAGGGTGGGGGTCCTACAATGAGCAGTTCTTC.

The rearrangement uses TRBV14 and TRBJ2-5; 9 bases fit TRBD1. Per the germline V gene, CDR1 is SGHDN and CDR2 is FVKESK. This CDR3 region has 16 residues. Losses at the gene ends were 4 bases for V and 2 bases for J; bases not matched to a gene: 8. CDR3: CASSRKTGGLQETQYF. In DNA form, the CDR3 reads TGTGCCAGCAGCCGGAAGACAGGGGGGCTTCAAGAGACCCAGTACTTC.